Presented here are 21 T cell receptor beta chains from one specimen sequenced in a study of blood T cells in healthy people across ages. Using a J-beta primer mix together with a sample-barcoded 5' primer, a second PCR was run for about 6 to 12 cycles. TCRdb itself ran the 5' RACE reads through MiXCR, one entry per CDR3 protein. The table shows about 640,000 distinct CDR3 sequences, with over 40% occurring only once. Material: blood. All receptors come from an elderly man in good health.

This chain connects TRBV20-1 to TRBJ1-2; TRBD1 is a possible D gene (5 bases). Germline CDR1 and CDR2: DFQATT and SNEGSKA (reference sequence). Trimming shortened V by 5 bases and J by 0 bases, and 13 bases separated the two germline ends. This CDR3 region has 14 residues. The CDR3 nucleotides read TGCAGTGCTTCATCCAGGGCTTCTAACTATGGCTACACCTTC. Amino acids: CSASSRASNYGYTF.

Only a few counts were recorded for this clonotype. The chain uses TRBV6-2 or TRBV6-3 and TRBJ1-2; maybe TRBD1 (5 bases). The CDR3 totals 13 residues. The ends were cut back, 6 bases at V and 1 base at J, with 9 bases in the middle. The germline gives CDR1 MNHEY, CDR2 SVGEGT. CDR3 region: CASRPGDNYGYTF. DNA of the CDR3: TGTGCCAGCAGACCGGGGGATAACTATGGCTACACCTTC.

This clonotype occurred a few times. This chain connects TRBV10-3 to TRBJ1-1, with TRBD1 as a possible D gene (5 bases). With 2 bases removed from V and 11 bases from J, the gap between germline ends came to 24 bases. This CDR3 contains 16 residues. Germline V gene data show CDR1 as ENHRY and CDR2 as SYGVKD. CDR3 coding DNA: TGTGCCATCAGTGAGAAAACGGGACCGGGGGGTGTAGACGCTTTCTTT. Its protein is CAISEKTGPGGVDAFF.

This clonotype turned up a few times. The chain combines TRBV7-9 with TRBJ2-1, with 10 bases matching TRBD1. The CDR3 runs 16 residues. With V trimmed by 5 bases and J by 2 bases, 6 bases remained unmatched. In germline, CDR1 is SEHNR, CDR2 FQNEAQ (reference sequence). The CDR3 region has the DNA TGTGCCAGCAGCCAGGGACAGGGGATTACCTACAATGAGCAGTTCTTC. Amino acids: CASSQGQGITYNEQFF.

The table lists this clonotype with a few counts. The CDR3 protein is CASPIRDLIYNEQFF. Here the CDR3 DNA reads TGCGCCAGCCCAATCCGGGACCTCATATACAATGAGCAGTTCTTC. This chain links TRBV10-1 with TRBJ2-1, with D perhaps given as TRBD1 or TRBD2 (5 bases each). The CDR3 is made up of 15 amino acids. Trimming took off 8 bases at V and 4 bases at J, with 18 bases between the two ends. The germline V gene encodes CDR1 WNHNN and CDR2 SYGVQD (reference sequence).

This clonotype was detected many times. This chain connects TRBV7-2 to TRBJ1-2, with 11 bases lining up with TRBD1. The length of the CDR3 is 14 residues. CDR1 is SGHTA, CDR2 FQGNSA, per germline. V was pared by 5 bases and J by 9 bases, with 8 bases of the junction left unmatched. The CDR3 spells CASSDRDRGCSYTF. CDR3 DNA sequence: TGTGCCAGCAGCGACCGGGACAGGGGGTGTAGCTACACCTTC. The full variable domain, rest sourced from reference TRBV7-2 and TRBJ1-2, is GAGVSQSPSNKVTEKGKDVELRCDPISGHTALYWYRQSLGQGLEFLIYFQGNSAPDKSGLPSDRFSAERTGGSVSTLTIQRTQQEDSAVYLCASSDRDRGCSYTFGSGTRLTVV.

This clonotype was counted only a few times. V is TRBV7-2 and J is TRBJ2-5; perhaps D is TRBD1 or TRBD2 (6 bases each). This CDR3 spans 16 amino acids. V was trimmed by 3 bases and J by 3 bases, leaving 17 bases between them. Germline V gene lookup returns CDR1 SGHTA and CDR2 FQGNSA. The CDR3: CASSFRGDKPKETQYF. CDR3 nucleotide sequence: TGTGCCAGCAGCTTTAGGGGGGACAAACCTAAAGAGACCCAGTACTTC. Based on the CDR3 plus reference TRBV7-2 and TRBJ2-5, the full variable domain is GAGVSQSPSNKVTEKGKDVELRCDPISGHTALYWYRQSLGQGLEFLIYFQGNSAPDKSGLPSDRFSAERTGGSVSTLTIQRTQQEDSAVYLCASSFRGDKPKETQYFGPGTRLLVL.

The J gene is TRBJ1-6, the V gene TRBV27, with 9 bases matching TRBD1. The CDR3 is made up of 18 amino acids. Losses at the gene ends were 3 bases for V and 0 bases for J; bases not matched to a gene: 6. Per the germline V gene, CDR1 is MNHEY and CDR2 is SMNVEV (reference sequence). The CDR3 reads CASSLEPGQGSYNSPLHF. As DNA, the CDR3 is TGTGCCAGCAGTTTGGAGCCGGGACAGGGCTCCTATAATTCACCCCTCCACTTT.

This chain uses TRBV20-1 with TRBJ2-3; D may match TRBD1 or TRBD2 (5 bases each). The CDR3 has 14 residues. Trimming pared 3 bases from V and 8 bases from J, leaving 18 bases between. The germline V gene encodes CDR1 DFQATT and CDR2 SNEGSKA (reference sequence). CDR3 sequence (DNA): TGCAGTGCTAGGTTTCCTCGGGGCGGAGGTACGCAGTATTTT. It specifies CSARFPRGGGTQYF.

J is TRBJ2-1 and V is TRBV4-2; D gene ambiguous. This CDR3 comprises 14 residues. CDR1 and CDR2 from the germline V gene are LGHNA and YNFKEQ. V was pared by 0 bases and J by 10 bases, with 13 bases between. DNA of the CDR3: TGTGCCAGCAGCCAAGATTTCGTCCTAGTGGAGCAGTTCTTC. The encoded protein is CASSQDFVLVEQFF.

The rearrangement joins TRBV7-2 to TRBJ2-7; no reliable D call. Per germline, CDR1 SGHTA and CDR2 FQGNSA. The CDR3 is 15 amino acids. V lost 0 bases and J lost 5, with 14 bases in between. CDR3 coding DNA: TGTGCCAGCAGCTTAGCGGGTCCCCCTCATAACGAGCAGTACTTC. Translation gives CASSLAGPPHNEQYF.

The rearrangement uses TRBV20-1 and TRBJ2-3; the match to TRBD1 covers 9 bases. The ends lost 1 base at V and 5 bases at J; junction bases unmatched: 10. Germline V gives CDR1 DFQATT, CDR2 SNEGSKA (reference sequence). The CDR3 consists of 16 residues. CDR3 DNA: TGCAGTGCTAGAGGAAACAACAGGGGGCATGGAGATACGCAGTATTTT. As protein: CSARGNNRGHGDTQYF.

Regarding this clonotype: A much bigger clone sits one base away, suggesting this may be a read error. The chain joins TRBV12-3 or TRBV12-4 to TRBJ2-7, with TRBD2 matching over 15 bases. V gave up 4 bases and J gave up 7 bases; unmatched junction bases: 5. This CDR3 is 15 amino acids long. CDR3 DNA: TGTGCCAGCAGTTCGAGGACTAGCGGGAGGGATGAGCAGTACTTC. It translates to CASSSRTSGRDEQYF.

This clonotype has just a few counts. The rearrangement joins TRBV7-2 to TRBJ2-7; the match to TRBD2 covers 9 bases. With V trimmed by 5 bases and J by 3 bases, 17 bases remained unmatched. CDR3 length equals 18 residues. Germline V lookup: CDR1 SGHTA, CDR2 FQGNSA. CDR3 in DNA: TGTGCCAGCAGCCCTAGGGTAGCGGGAGATTATGTTGACTACGAGCAGTACTTC. Its protein is CASSPRVAGDYVDYEQYF.

This clonotype has a count of ten or more. CDR3 sequence: CASSQERVGEQYF. DNA of the CDR3: TGTGCCAGCAGCCAAGAAAGAGTCGGCGAGCAGTACTTC. The chain employs TRBV14 and TRBJ2-7; D unclear. CDR1 and CDR2 from the germline V gene are SGHDN and FVKESK. The CDR3 contains 13 residues. V lost 0 bases and J lost 6, with 9 bases in between.

The chain is built from TRBV6-5 and TRBJ2-4; D not resolved. The CDR3 consists of 13 residues. Germline V gene sequence: CDR1 MNHEY, CDR2 SVGAGI. Trimming took off 6 bases at V and 13 bases at J, with 19 bases between the two ends. The CDR3 loop reads CASSRALDGEQYF. The CDR3, as DNA: TGTGCCAGCAGCCGCGCCCTGGACGGTGAGCAGTACTTC.

This clonotype has only a few counts. This sequence joins TRBV20-1 and TRBJ2-4; D remains ambiguous. The V gene lost 5 bases and the J gene lost 13 bases, with 21 bases spanning the gap. The V gene's germline CDR1 is DFQATT and CDR2 SNEGSKA (reference sequence). This CDR3 contains 13 residues. The CDR3 DNA follows: TGCAGTGCTTACCCACCGCGGATTGAAGAGCAGTACTTC. It encodes CSAYPPRIEEQYF.

This sequence joins TRBV6-4 and TRBJ2-3; D gene ambiguous. The V end lost 2 bases, the J end lost 0 bases, and 6 bases lay between the germline ends. This CDR3 contains 14 residues. Germline V CDR1 and CDR2: MRHNA, SNTAGT. DNA for the CDR3: TGTGCCAGCAGTGACGGCCCTAGCACAGATACGCAGTATTTT. Protein: CASSDGPSTDTQYF.

The sample holds a few counts of this clonotype. The V and J genes are TRBV9 and TRBJ1-5; 9 nucleotides agree with TRBD1. The germline gives CDR1 SGDLS, CDR2 YYNGEE. With 3 bases clipped from V and 5 bases from J, the junction kept 6 bases outside the gene matches. The CDR3 totals 15 residues. CDR3 sequence reads: CASSASGDRDQPQHF. The CDR3, as DNA: TGTGCCAGCAGCGCCAGTGGGGACAGGGATCAGCCCCAGCATTTT. The variable domain in full, completed from reference TRBV9 and TRBJ1-5, reads DSGVTQTPKHLITATGQRVTLRCSPRSGDLSVYWYQQSLDQGLQFLIQYYNGEERAKGNILERFSAQQFPDLHSELNLSSLELGDSALYFCASSASGDRDQPQHFGDGTRLSIL.

This clonotype has a handful of counts. The chain has TRBV29-1 and TRBJ2-2; D call uncertain. Germline V CDR1 and CDR2: SQVTM, ANQGSEA. The V end was cut by 4 bases, the J end by 1 base, with 4 bases between. CDR3 length: 12 residues. The CDR3 sequence: CSVAENTGELFF. The CDR3 DNA sequence: TGCAGCGTTGCCGAGAACACCGGGGAGCTGTTTTTT.

There are a few counts of this clonotype. V usage is TRBV7-9 and J usage is TRBJ1-2; TRBD1 might be the D (6 bases). The length of the CDR3 is 14 residues. With 5 bases removed from V and 7 bases from J, the gap between germline ends came to 17 bases. The germline CDR1 and CDR2 sequences are SEHNR and FQNEAQ (reference sequence). Here the CDR3 DNA reads TGTGCCAGCAGCCCAGCTGGGGGCGAGGTTGGCTACACCTTC. It is translated as CASSPAGGEVGYTF. Together with reference TRBV7-9 and TRBJ1-2, the CDR3 gives the full variable domain: DTGVSQNPRHKITKRGQNVTFRCDPISEHNRLYWYRQTLGQGPEFLTYFQNEAQLEKSRLLSDRFSAERPKGSFSTLEIQRTEQGDSAMYLCASSPAGGEVGYTFGSGTRLTVV.